This T cell receptor (beta chain) was documented in a study of beta chain features in type 1 diabetes. Sequenced material consisted of expressed TCRB transcripts (all of the isolated RNA was reverse transcribed). Clones were read by immunoSEQ multiplex PCR, and TCRdb kept only the in-frame ones, dropping some. The sample yields around 240,000 clones, more than 65% seen once. Sequenced: naive CD4+ T cells from blood. The sequence derives from a man aged 25 to 45 in good health.

The CDR3 region is CASSQWGGETQYF. DNA for the CDR3: TGTGCCAGCAGCCAATGGGGGGGTGAGACCCAGTACTTC. The chain combines TRBV7-2 with TRBJ2-5; 7 bases align to TRBD2. This CDR3 has 13 residues. Germline V gene data show CDR1 as SGHTA and CDR2 as FQGNSA. J lost 5 bases, V lost 5 bases, and 5 bases had no gene match.